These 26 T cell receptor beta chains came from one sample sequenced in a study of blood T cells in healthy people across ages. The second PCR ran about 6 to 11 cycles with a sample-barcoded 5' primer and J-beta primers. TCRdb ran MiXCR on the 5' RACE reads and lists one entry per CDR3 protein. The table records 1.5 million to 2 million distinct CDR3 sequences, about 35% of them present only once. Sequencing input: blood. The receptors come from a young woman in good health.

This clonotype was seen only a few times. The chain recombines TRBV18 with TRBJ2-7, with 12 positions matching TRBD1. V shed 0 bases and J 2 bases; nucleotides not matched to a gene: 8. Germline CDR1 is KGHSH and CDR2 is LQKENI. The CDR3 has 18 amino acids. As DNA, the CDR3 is TGTGCCAGCTCACCACCGGGGACAGGGGGCATCTCACCCTACGAGCAGTACTTC. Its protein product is CASSPPGTGGISPYEQYF.

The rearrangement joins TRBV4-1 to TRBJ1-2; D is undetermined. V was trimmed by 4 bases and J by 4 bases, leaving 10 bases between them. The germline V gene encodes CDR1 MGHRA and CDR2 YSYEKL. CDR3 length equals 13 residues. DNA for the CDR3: TGCGCCAGCAGCCCGGTACAGAGCTATGGCTACACCTTC. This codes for CASSPVQSYGYTF.

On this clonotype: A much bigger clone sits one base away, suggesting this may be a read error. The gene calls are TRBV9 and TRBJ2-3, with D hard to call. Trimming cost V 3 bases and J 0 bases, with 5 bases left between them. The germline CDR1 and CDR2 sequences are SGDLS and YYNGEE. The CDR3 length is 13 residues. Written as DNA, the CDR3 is TGTGCCAGCAGCGCGGTTAGCACAGATACGCAGTATTTT. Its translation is CASSAVSTDTQYF.

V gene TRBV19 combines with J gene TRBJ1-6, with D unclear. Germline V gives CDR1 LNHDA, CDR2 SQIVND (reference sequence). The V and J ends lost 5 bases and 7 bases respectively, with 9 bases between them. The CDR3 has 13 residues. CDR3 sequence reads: CASSVRTNSPLHF. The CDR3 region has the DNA TGTGCCAGTAGTGTCAGAACGAATTCACCCCTCCACTTT.

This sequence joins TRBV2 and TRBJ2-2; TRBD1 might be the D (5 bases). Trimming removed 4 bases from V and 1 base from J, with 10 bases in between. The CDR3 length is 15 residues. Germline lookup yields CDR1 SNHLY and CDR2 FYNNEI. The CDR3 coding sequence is TGTGCCAGCAGTGCAGGGCAACTGAACACCGGGGAGCTGTTTTTT. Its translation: CASSAGQLNTGELFF.

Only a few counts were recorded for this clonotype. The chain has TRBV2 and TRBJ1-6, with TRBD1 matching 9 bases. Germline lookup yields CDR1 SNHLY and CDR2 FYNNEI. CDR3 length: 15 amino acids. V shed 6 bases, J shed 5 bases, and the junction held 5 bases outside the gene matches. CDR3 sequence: CASRPRTGDNSPLHF. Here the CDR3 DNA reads TGTGCCAGCAGGCCGCGGACAGGGGATAATTCACCCCTCCACTTT.

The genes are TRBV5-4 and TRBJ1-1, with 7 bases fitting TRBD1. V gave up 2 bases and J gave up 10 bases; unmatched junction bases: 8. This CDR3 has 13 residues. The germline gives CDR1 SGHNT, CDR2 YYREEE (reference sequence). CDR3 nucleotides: TGTGCCAGCAGCTTCCGACAGGGCAACGGAGCTTTCTTT. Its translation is CASSFRQGNGAFF.

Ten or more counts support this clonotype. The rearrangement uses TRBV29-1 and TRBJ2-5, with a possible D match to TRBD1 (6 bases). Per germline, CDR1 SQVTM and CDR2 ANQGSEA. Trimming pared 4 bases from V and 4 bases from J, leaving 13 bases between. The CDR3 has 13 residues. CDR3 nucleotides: TGCAGCGTTGCTGAGGGGACAACAGAGACCCAGTACTTC. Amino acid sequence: CSVAEGTTETQYF.

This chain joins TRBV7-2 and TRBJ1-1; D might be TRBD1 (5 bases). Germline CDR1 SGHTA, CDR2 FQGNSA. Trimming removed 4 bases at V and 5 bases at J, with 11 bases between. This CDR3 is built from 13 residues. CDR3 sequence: CASSSVGVTEAFF. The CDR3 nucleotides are TGTGCCAGCAGCTCGGTAGGGGTTACTGAAGCTTTCTTT.

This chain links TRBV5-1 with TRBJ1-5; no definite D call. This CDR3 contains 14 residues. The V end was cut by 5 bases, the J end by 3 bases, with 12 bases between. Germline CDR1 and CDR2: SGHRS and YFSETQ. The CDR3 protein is CASRADGLNQPQHF. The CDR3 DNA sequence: TGCGCCAGCAGGGCGGACGGACTCAATCAGCCCCAGCATTTT.

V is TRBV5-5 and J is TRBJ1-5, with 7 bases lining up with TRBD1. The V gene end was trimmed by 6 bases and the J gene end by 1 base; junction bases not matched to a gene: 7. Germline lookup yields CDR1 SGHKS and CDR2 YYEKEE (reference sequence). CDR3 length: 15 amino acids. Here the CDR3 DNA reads TGTGCCAGCAACCGGGACAGCCTGAGCAATCAGCCCCAGCATTTT. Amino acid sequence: CASNRDSLSNQPQHF.

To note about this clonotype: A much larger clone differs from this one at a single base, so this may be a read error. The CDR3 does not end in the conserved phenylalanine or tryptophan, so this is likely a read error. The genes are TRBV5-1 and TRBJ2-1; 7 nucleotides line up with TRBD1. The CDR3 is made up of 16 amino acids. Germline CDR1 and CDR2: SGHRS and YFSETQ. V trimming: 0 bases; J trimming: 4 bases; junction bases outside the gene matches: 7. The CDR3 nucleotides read TGCGCCAGCAGCTTGGATGCCGGGACAGCATACAATGAGCAGTTCTTG. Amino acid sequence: CASSLDAGTAYNEQFL.

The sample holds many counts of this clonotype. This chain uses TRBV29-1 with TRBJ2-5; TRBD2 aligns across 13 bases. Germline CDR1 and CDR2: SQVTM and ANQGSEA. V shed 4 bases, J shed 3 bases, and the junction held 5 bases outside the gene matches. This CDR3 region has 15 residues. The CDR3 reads CSVVGLAGSKETQYF. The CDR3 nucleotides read TGCAGCGTTGTGGGACTAGCGGGATCTAAAGAGACCCAGTACTTC.

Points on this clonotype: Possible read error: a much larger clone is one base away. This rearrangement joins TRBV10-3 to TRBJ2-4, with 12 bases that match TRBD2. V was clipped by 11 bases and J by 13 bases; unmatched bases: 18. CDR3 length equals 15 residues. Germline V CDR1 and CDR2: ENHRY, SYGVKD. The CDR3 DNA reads TGTGCCGTCAACCCAGAGACTAGCGGGAGAGGAGAGCAGTACTTC. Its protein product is CAVNPETSGRGEQYF.

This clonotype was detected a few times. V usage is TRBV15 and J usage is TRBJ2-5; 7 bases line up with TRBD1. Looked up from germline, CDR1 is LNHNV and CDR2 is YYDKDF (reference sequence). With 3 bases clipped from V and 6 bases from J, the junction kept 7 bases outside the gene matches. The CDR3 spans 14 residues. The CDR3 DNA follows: TGTGCCACCAGCAGCACAAACAGGGGACAGACCCAGTACTTC. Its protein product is CATSSTNRGQTQYF.

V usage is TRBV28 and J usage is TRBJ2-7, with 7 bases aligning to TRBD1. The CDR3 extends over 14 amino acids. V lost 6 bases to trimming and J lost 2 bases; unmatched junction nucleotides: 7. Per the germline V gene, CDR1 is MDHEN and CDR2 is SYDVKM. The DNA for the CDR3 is TGTGCCAGCAGGGGAATGGGGACAGCCTACGAGCAGTACTTC. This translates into CASRGMGTAYEQYF.

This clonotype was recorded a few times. CDR3 amino acids: CSARGPSSGVAKNIQYF. CDR3 in DNA: TGCAGTGCTAGAGGCCCTTCTAGCGGGGTAGCCAAAAACATTCAGTACTTC. This rearrangement joins TRBV20-1 to TRBJ2-4, with 9 nucleotides matching TRBD2. This CDR3 spans 17 amino acids. J was trimmed by 0 bases and V by 1 base; bases with no gene match: 7. Germline V gene sequence: CDR1 DFQATT, CDR2 SNEGSKA (reference sequence).

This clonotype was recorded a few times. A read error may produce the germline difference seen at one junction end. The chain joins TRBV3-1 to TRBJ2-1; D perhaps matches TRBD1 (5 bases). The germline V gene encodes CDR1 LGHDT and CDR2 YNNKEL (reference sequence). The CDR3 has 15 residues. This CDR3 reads CASSHYRQGYSEQFF. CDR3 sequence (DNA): TGTGCCAGCAGCCACTATAGGCAGGGCTACAGTGAGCAGTTCTTC.

The CDR3 region is CASGGGGSVRETQYF. The CDR3 DNA sequence: TGTGCCAGTGGGGGCGGAGGGTCAGTTCGAGAGACCCAGTACTTC. The chain uses TRBV28 and TRBJ2-5; D tentatively reads TRBD1 or TRBD2 (6 bases each). CDR1 is MDHEN, CDR2 SYDVKM, per germline. This CDR3 is 15 amino acids long. V was clipped by 9 bases and J by 4 bases, with 21 bases between them. Together with reference TRBV28 and TRBJ2-5, the CDR3 gives the full variable domain: DVKVTQSSRYLVKRTGEKVFLECVQDMDHENMFWYRQDPGLGLRLIYFSYDVKMKEKGDIPEGYSVSREKKERFSLILESASTNQTSMYLCASGGGGSVRETQYFGPGTRLLVL.

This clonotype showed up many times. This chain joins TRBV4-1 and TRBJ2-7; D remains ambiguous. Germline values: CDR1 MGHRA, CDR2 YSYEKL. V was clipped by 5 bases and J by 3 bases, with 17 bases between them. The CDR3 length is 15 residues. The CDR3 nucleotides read TGCGCCAGCAGCTCAAGTCAGACTCTTGGCTACGAGCAGTACTTC. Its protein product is CASSSSQTLGYEQYF.

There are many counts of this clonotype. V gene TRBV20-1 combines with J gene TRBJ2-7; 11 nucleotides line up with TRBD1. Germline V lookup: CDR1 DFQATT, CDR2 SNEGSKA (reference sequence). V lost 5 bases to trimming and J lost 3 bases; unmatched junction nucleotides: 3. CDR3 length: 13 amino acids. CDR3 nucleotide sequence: TGCAGTGCTGGGGGACAGGGGGTCTACGAGCAGTACTTC. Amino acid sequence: CSAGGQGVYEQYF.

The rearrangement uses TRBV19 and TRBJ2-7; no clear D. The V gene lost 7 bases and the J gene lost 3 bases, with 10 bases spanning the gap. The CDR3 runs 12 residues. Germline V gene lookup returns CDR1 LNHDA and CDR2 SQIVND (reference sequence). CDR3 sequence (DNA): TGTGCCAGTACCGACGGCTACTACGAGCAGTACTTC. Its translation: CASTDGYYEQYF.

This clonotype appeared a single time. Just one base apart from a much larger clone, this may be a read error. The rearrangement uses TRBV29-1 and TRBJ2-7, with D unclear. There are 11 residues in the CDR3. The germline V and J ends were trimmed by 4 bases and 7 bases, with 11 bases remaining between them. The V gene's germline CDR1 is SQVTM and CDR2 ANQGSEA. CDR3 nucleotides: TGCAGCGTTGTCCCCGACAATGAGCAGTACTTC. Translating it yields CSVVPDNEQYF.

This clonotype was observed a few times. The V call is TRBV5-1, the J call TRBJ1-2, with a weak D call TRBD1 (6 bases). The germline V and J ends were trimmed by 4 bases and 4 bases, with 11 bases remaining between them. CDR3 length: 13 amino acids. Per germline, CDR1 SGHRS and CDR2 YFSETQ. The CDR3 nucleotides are TGCGCCAGCAGCGGGCCAGGGGCCTATGGCTACACCTTC. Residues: CASSGPGAYGYTF.

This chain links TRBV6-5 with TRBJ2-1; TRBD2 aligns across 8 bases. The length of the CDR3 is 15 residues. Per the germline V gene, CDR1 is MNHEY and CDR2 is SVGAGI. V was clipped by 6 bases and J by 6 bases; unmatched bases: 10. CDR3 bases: TGTGCCAGCAGCCTAACTAGCGGTAAACGCAATGAGCAGTTCTTC. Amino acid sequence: CASSLTSGKRNEQFF.

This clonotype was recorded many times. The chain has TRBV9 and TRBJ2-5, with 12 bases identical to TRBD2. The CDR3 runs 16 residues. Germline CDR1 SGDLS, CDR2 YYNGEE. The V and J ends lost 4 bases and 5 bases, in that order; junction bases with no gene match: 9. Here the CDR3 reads CASSILAGGLKETQYF. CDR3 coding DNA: TGTGCCAGCAGCATACTAGCGGGGGGCCTTAAGGAGACCCAGTACTTC. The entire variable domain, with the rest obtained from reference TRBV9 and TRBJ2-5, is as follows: DSGVTQTPKHLITATGQRVTLRCSPRSGDLSVYWYQQSLDQGLQFLIQYYNGEERAKGNILERFSAQQFPDLHSELNLSSLELGDSALYFCASSILAGGLKETQYFGPGTRLLVL.